This entry is about one T cell receptor beta chain. Its target is unknown. The sample belongs to a study of blood T cells in healthy people across ages. Across the whole study: About one barcoded beta molecule per two T cells came from capture by template switching. Whole-study results and caveats: Higher naive T cell percentage went strongly together with higher TCR beta diversity.

A second PCR, run for roughly 7 to 12 cycles, used a sample-barcoded 5' primer plus a J-beta primer mix. TCRdb ran MiXCR on the 5' RACE reads and lists one entry per CDR3 protein. The data show over 1,300,000 distinct CDR3 sequences, 59% seen once. The donors, aged about 6 to 95, were healthy Caucasians from Russia. This TCR derives from a man aged 18 to 29 in good health. Sample: blood.

The CDR3 DNA reads as TGTGCCAGCAGCCTGGACCAGGGCAATGAGCAGTTCTTC. Translated: CASSLDQGNEQFF. The chain recombines TRBV7-6 with TRBJ2-1, with a tentative D call TRBD1 (5 bases). The CDR3 sequence is 13 residues long. Deletions cut 5 bases from V and 6 bases from J, with 11 bases between. The germline CDR1 and CDR2 sequences are SGHVS and FNYEAQ.